This TCR beta chain was observed in a study of cytomegalovirus exposure and HLA in healthy donors. This CDR3 region has 18 residues. TCRdb's copy holds only in-frame clones and misses some; the assay was immunoSEQ multiplex PCR. This sample has about 150,000 clones, with around 90% found just once. Study results and caveats: Associated with cytomegalovirus, according to the listing, were some 180 TCR beta chains. Testing in vitro showed a few CMV-associated chains specific for CMV antigens. Most TCR sequences were seen very rarely across donors, but some public TCRs occurred in many. The tendency of first-cohort TCR clusters to co-occur in the 100 to 150 validation repertoires emerged from a later analysis.

With respect to this clone: Its cognate antigen is unknown.

The V and J genes are TRBV1 and TRBJ2-1; the D call of TRBD2 is as the table states it, not checked on the DNA. TRBV1 is recorded as a pseudogene. The sequencing input was PBMCs. The sequence derives from a woman in her thirties in good health and CMV-seropositive. The CDR3 nucleotides read TGCACCAGCAGCCAACACTCTCGAGGCCTAGACGGAGTCAATGAGCAGTTCTTC. Encoded protein: CTSSQHSRGLDGVNEQFF.